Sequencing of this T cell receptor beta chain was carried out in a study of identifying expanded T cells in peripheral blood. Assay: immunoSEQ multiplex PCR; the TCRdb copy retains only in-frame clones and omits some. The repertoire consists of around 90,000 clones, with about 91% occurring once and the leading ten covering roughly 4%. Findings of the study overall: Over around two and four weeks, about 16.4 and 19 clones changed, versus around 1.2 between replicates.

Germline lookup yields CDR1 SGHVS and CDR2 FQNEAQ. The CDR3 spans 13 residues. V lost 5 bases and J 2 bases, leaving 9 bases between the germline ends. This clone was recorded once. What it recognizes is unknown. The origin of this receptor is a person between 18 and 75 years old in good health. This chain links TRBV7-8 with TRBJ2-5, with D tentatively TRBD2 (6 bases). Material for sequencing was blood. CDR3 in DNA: TGTGCCAGCAGCCCGACTAGGCAAGAGACCCAGTACTTC. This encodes CASSPTRQETQYF.